The 22 T cell receptor beta chains reported below all come from one sample, sequenced in a study of primary melanoma T cells and metastatic recurrence. Clones were read by immunoSEQ multiplex PCR, and TCRdb kept only the in-frame ones, dropping some. The sample lists 300 to 400 clones, around 59% occurring once. Sequencing was performed on melanoma tumor tissue. The source of these receptors is a human donor with melanoma.

The rearrangement links TRBV12-5 to TRBJ2-3; possible D gene TRBD2, 5 bases. Germline assignment: CDR1 LGHNT and CDR2 FRNRAP. The CDR3 runs 15 residues. This CDR3 reads CASTPFEAGPDTQYF. The DNA for the CDR3 is TGTGCCAGCACCCCCTTTGAGGCGGGCCCAGATACGCAGTATTTT.

The sample holds a few counts of this clone. This rearrangement joins TRBV19 to TRBJ2-1, with 9 bases lining up with TRBD2. CDR1 and CDR2 (germline): LNHDA, SQIVND (reference sequence). Trimming at V came to 3 bases and at J to 6 bases, leaving 9 bases not matched to a gene. There are 16 residues in the CDR3. CDR3 nucleotide sequence: TGTGCCAGTAGTATGAGTAGGGTAGCGGGAGCCAATGAGCAGTTCTTC. It specifies CASSMSRVAGANEQFF.

V is TRBV6-7 and J is TRBJ2-6, with unresolved D. TRBV6-7 is labeled an ORF, and its function is uncertain. V was shortened by 6 bases and J by 3 bases, with 9 bases between the two germline ends. The CDR3 is 14 residues long. Written as DNA, the CDR3 is TGTGCCAGCAGCCGGAGTTTTGGGGCCAACGTCCTGACTTTC. Protein sequence: CASSRSFGANVLTF.

The genes are TRBV9 and TRBJ2-5; D not certain. The CDR3 has 13 residues. Per germline, CDR1 SGDLS and CDR2 YYNGEE. Deletions cut 3 bases from V and 5 bases from J, with 11 bases between. CDR3 DNA: TGTGCCAGCAGCGGTGACGGTATTGAGACCCAGTACTTC. As protein: CASSGDGIETQYF.

This clone has just a few counts. As the CDR3 is not closed by the conserved phenylalanine or tryptophan, this likely results from a read error. The DNA is left out, because the CDR3 cannot be placed on it with certainty; the CDR3 is given as TCRdb lists it. J is TRBJ1-1 and V is TRBV10-2. Looked up from germline, CDR1 is WSHSY and CDR2 is SAAADI. Inclusive of both ends, the CDR3 amounts to 16 amino acids. The CDR3 spells CASSESRARWDAGPSN.

The chain joins TRBV19 to TRBJ2-5, with TRBD1 identical over 11 bases. Germline-derived CDR1 and CDR2 are LNHDA and SQIVND (reference sequence). CDR3 length: 15 amino acids. V was pared by 10 bases and J by 1 base, with 8 bases of the junction left unmatched. This CDR3 is CATRTGGAPQETQYF. In DNA, the CDR3 is TGTGCCACCCGGACAGGGGGCGCTCCCCAAGAGACCCAGTACTTC.

This clone occurred once. This chain uses TRBV10-1 with TRBJ2-5, with 8 bases identical to TRBD1. The CDR3 runs to 13 residues. After removal of 10 bases from V and 7 bases from J, the junction contained 11 bases not matched to a gene. Germline CDR1 reads WNHNN; CDR2 reads SYGVQD (reference sequence). CDR3: CATHLGQGGTQYF. The CDR3 nucleotides are TGCGCCACCCACCTCGGACAGGGTGGGACCCAGTACTTC.

This clone was counted only a few times. This chain uses TRBV11-3 with TRBJ1-3; 7 bases line up with TRBD1. Germline V lookup: CDR1 SGHNT, CDR2 YENEEA. V trimming: 3 bases; J trimming: 3 bases; junction bases outside the gene matches: 5. The CDR3 covers 15 residues. In DNA, the CDR3 is TGTGCCAGCAGCTTCGATAGGGGGCTTGGAAACACCATATATTTT. Its protein product is CASSFDRGLGNTIYF.

The chain is built from TRBV6-8 and TRBJ1-5, with a tentative D call TRBD1 (5 bases). The CDR3 totals 13 residues. Deletions cut 5 bases from V and 6 bases from J, with 11 bases between. Looked up from germline, CDR1 is MNHGY and CDR2 is SAAAGT. The CDR3 here is CASSAGGGQPQHF. For the CDR3, the DNA is TGTGCCAGCAGTGCGGGGGGAGGTCAGCCCCAGCATTTT.

This clone was observed a handful of times. The junction departs from germline at one end; a sequencing error may be responsible. One base lacks a clear read or is ambiguous, giving the residue X. The rearrangement links TRBV15 to TRBJ2-7, with 10 bases aligning to TRBD2. Germline V gene data show CDR1 as LNHNV and CDR2 as YYDKDF (reference sequence). The CDR3 length is 15 residues. CDR3 DNA sequence: TGTGCCAYCAGCAGAGGGCTAGCGGGAGCCAACGAGCAGTACTTC. It translates to CAXSRGLAGANEQYF.

This chain connects TRBV11-3 to TRBJ2-2, with D possibly matching TRBD1 (6 bases). This CDR3 has 18 amino acids. Germline-derived CDR1 and CDR2 are SGHNT and YENEEA. V was clipped by 7 bases and J by 4 bases, with 25 bases between them. The CDR3 is CASNEPGLGHLSTGELFF. The DNA for the CDR3 is TGTGCCAGCAACGAACCTGGGTTGGGACACCTGAGCACCGGGGAGCTGTTTTTT.

This chain connects TRBV6-8 to TRBJ2-1, with D perhaps TRBD2 (6 bases). The CDR3 runs 15 residues. The V gene lost 4 bases and the J gene lost 7 bases, with 17 bases spanning the gap. Germline V gives CDR1 MNHGY, CDR2 SAAAGT. CDR3 protein: CASSSLDYPGNEQFF. The CDR3 region has the DNA TGTGCCAGCAGTTCCCTGGACTACCCGGGGAATGAGCAGTTCTTC.

This clone showed up just a few times. DNA of the CDR3: TGTGCCAGCAGTCCCCAGGGAAGGCAGCCCCAGCATTTT. This codes for CASSPQGRQPQHF. V and J are TRBV28 and TRBJ1-5; D is possibly TRBD1 (5 bases). The CDR3 has 13 residues. V lost 5 bases and J 7 bases, leaving 12 bases between the germline ends. Germline CDR1 is MDHEN and CDR2 is SYDVKM.

The chain has TRBV19 and TRBJ2-1; D might be TRBD2 (7 bases). CDR1 is LNHDA and CDR2 is SQIVND in the germline V gene (reference sequence). The CDR3 consists of 15 residues. The V gene lost 6 bases and the J gene lost 0 bases, with 12 bases spanning the gap. DNA for the CDR3: TGTGCCAGTAGCGGGGGGCCCCACTCCTACAATGAGCAGTTCTTC. Residues: CASSGGPHSYNEQFF.

The gene calls are TRBV5-1 and TRBJ2-2; D is ambiguous. Germline CDR1 reads SGHRS; CDR2 reads YFSETQ. There are 15 residues in the CDR3. The V gene lost 4 bases and the J gene lost 3 bases, with 13 bases spanning the gap. The CDR3 sequence: CASSPRVGDTGELFF. CDR3 nucleotide sequence: TGCGCCAGCAGCCCCCGCGTGGGTGACACCGGGGAGCTGTTTTTT.

This clone appeared once. The V gene is TRBV8-2, the J gene TRBJ1-4. TRBV8-2 is reported as a pseudogene. CDR3 length: 14 amino acids. The CDR3 DNA sequence: TGTGCCAGCAGCCCCCCCGGGGGACGTGAAAAACTGTTTTTT. Protein: CASSPPGGREKLFF.

This clone appeared once. The V call is TRBV16, the J call TRBJ1-1; D is possibly TRBD1 (5 bases). V was pared by 3 bases and J by 2 bases, with 13 bases between. The CDR3 is made up of 15 amino acids. Germline V gene data show CDR1 as KGHSY and CDR2 as FQNENV. The CDR3 protein is CASSHPDKANTEAFF. CDR3 nucleotides: TGTGCCAGCAGCCACCCGGACAAAGCTAACACTGAAGCTTTCTTT.

This clone turned up a few times. V gene TRBV28 combines with J gene TRBJ1-2; D unclear. The V end was cut by 5 bases, the J end by 0 bases, with 10 bases between. The CDR3 loop spans 14 amino acids. The germline CDR1 and CDR2 sequences are MDHEN and SYDVKM. This CDR3 is CASSRVEPNYGYTF. The CDR3 region has the DNA TGTGCCAGCAGTCGAGTGGAGCCTAACTATGGCTACACCTTC.

This clone occurred a few times. The chain combines TRBV6-8 with TRBJ2-3; no clear D. The CDR3 is made up of 14 amino acids. V gave up 0 bases and J gave up 2 bases, with 6 bases separating them. Germline V lookup: CDR1 MNHGY, CDR2 SAAAGT. The CDR3 loop reads CASSYSGPTDTQYF. Written as DNA, the CDR3 is TGTGCCAGCAGTTACTCGGGCCCCACAGATACGCAGTATTTT.

The chain couples TRBV28 to TRBJ2-3, with D maybe TRBD2 (5 bases). Germline lookup yields CDR1 MDHEN and CDR2 SYDVKM. CDR3 length: 12 residues. Trimming removed 5 bases from V and 12 bases from J, with 15 bases in between. The DNA of the CDR3 is TGTGCCAGCAGTGCCATAGCGACCTACCAGTATTTT. It yields the protein CASSAIATYQYF.

Comment on this clone: The junction and the germline gene differ at one end; a read error may be behind it. For the CDR3, the DNA is TGTGTCAGCAGCGGCAGTCCCGCCCGCGGCTCCTACAATGAGCAGTTCTTC. This encodes CVSSGSPARGSYNEQFF. J is TRBJ2-1 and V is TRBV9; D perhaps matches TRBD2 (5 bases). The CDR3 runs to 17 residues. Germline V CDR1 and CDR2: SGDLS, YYNGEE.

The table lists this clone with a few counts. V gene TRBV10-3 combines with J gene TRBJ2-2; D not certain. V was cut by 2 bases and J by 6 bases, with 10 bases left in between. Per germline, CDR1 ENHRY and CDR2 SYGVKD. The CDR3 contains 14 residues. CDR3 loop: CAISEPRSAGELFF. The CDR3 nucleotides are TGTGCCATCAGTGAGCCCCGTTCGGCCGGGGAGCTGTTTTTT.